This TCR beta chain was profiled in a study of T cell responses to AZD1222 COVID-19 vaccine. General study points: Reportedly, close to half of spike-specific TCRs are directed against unmutated variant regions.

Turning to this clone: The antigen is not known.

Second-dose recipients at about 4 or about 12 weeks were treated as one pooled group. The table came from immunoSEQ multiplex PCR; TCRdb's copy has only in-frame clones and leaves some out. The table has some 93,000 clones, roughly 90% seen once. Germline assignment: CDR1 MNHEY and CDR2 SVGAGI. This CDR3 comprises 13 residues. Trimming left V 7 bases short and J 1 base short, with 8 bases between. The sample in question was peripheral blood, obtained 28 days after the second AZD1222 dose. This receptor was taken from an adult who received the AZD1222 COVID-19 vaccine. V is TRBV6-5 and J is TRBJ1-5; perhaps TRBD1 as D (5 bases). The DNA of the CDR3 is TGTGCCAGCATGGGGGGAAGCAATCAGCCCCAGCATTTT. Translated: CASMGGSNQPQHF.